The source of this T cell receptor beta chain is a study of tumor-infiltrating lymphocytes in primary liver carcinoma. Study-wide background: Surgeons treated the primary liver carcinoma of the patients by surgical resection. Points from the study as a whole: Comparison of CD4+ and CD8+ repertoires was precluded by bulk unsorted samples.

This clonotype occurred many times. Its antigen is still unknown. A constant-region primer served to make TCR beta cDNA from about 530 ng total RNA. Three nested multiplex PCR rounds, a slightly modified ARM-PCR, produced the libraries for TCR beta. Forward primers for TRBV1-TRBV30 and a C-beta reverse primer served the first two PCR rounds, at roughly 10 cycles each. TCRdb reprocessed the multiplex PCR reads with MiXCR, giving one entry per CDR3 protein. The sample has about 310,000 distinct CDR3 sequences; about 50% are singletons. The authors took blood RNA from unsorted whole blood and also extracted germline DNA. Germline values: CDR1 MNHNS, CDR2 SASEGT. The CDR3 sequence is 16 residues long. The V and J ends lost 8 bases and 2 bases respectively, with 20 bases between them.

V is TRBV6-1 and J is TRBJ2-3; D may match TRBD1 or TRBD2 (5 bases each). This clonotype was sampled from a woman in her twenties or thirties with primary liver carcinoma and hepatitis B virus infection. Sequenced: peripheral blood. The CDR3 sequence: CASLRTGRADTDTQYF. The CDR3 DNA sequence: TGTGCCAGCCTAAGGACGGGGCGGGCTGACACAGATACGCAGTATTTT.